This paragraph reports one T cell receptor beta chain. As yet, its antigen is unknown. This sample stems from a study of cytomegalovirus exposure and HLA in healthy donors. General study findings and limits: In vitro work confirmed that a few CMV-associated chains recognize CMV antigens. Despite most TCR sequences being rare, some public TCRs occurred in many donors. Across all donors, roughly uniform sequencing depth was an assumption of the presence/absence analyses. An apparent linkage of common viral pathogens to several of the most significant clusters emerged in a later analysis.

It was with 60 Vbeta and 13 Jbeta primers that the PCR ran. Clones were sequenced by immunoSEQ multiplex PCR, and TCRdb holds only the in-frame ones, with some missing. The table shows around 120,000 clones, with about 80% occurring only once. This clonotype originated in a woman aged 45-65 years in good health and CMV-seropositive. Sequencing was performed on PBMCs.

CDR3 protein: CASSLNPRGQETQYF. The DNA for the CDR3 is TGTGCCAGCAGCTTAAATCCTAGGGGTCAAGAGACCCAGTACTTC. V gene TRBV7-2 combines with J gene TRBJ2-5; possibly TRBD1 for D (5 bases). Per germline, CDR1 SGHTA and CDR2 FQGNSA. Trimming cost V 2 bases and J 2 bases, with 12 bases left between them. This CDR3 has 15 residues.